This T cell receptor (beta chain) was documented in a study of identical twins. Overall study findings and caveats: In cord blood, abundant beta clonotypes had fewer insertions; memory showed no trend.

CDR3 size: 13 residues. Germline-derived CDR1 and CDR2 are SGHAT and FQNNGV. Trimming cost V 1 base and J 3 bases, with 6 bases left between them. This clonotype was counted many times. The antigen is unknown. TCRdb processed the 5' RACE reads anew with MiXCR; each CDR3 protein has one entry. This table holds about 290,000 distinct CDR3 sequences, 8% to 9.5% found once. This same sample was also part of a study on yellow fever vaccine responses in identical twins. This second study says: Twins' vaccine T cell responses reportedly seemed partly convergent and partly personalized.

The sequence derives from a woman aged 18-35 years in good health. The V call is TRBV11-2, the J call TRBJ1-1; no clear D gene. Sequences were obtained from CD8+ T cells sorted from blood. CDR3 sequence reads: CASSLGPYTEAFF. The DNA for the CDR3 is TGTGCCAGCAGCTTAGGACCCTACACTGAAGCTTTCTTT. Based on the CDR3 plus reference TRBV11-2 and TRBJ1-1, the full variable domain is EAGVAQSPRYKIIEKRQSVAFWCNPISGHATLYWYQQILGQGPKLLIQFQNNGVVDDSQLPKDRFSAERLKGVDSTLKIQPAKLEDSAVYLCASSLGPYTEAFFGQGTRLTVV.